Included here is one T cell receptor (beta chain) sequence, with context. Seattle-derived patients entered the study during active infection and were followed longitudinally. Using immunoSEQ multiplex PCR, the repertoire was profiled, and TCRdb retains in-frame clones only, with some absent. In the table there are some 350,000 clones, about 90% of which are singletons. These data belong to a study of blood T cell repertoires in COVID-19. The CDR3 covers 14 residues. CDR1 LGHNA and CDR2 YSLEER come from the germline V gene. The germline V and J ends were trimmed by 4 bases and 4 bases, with 14 bases remaining between them.

This TCR was recovered from a woman between 65 and 79 years old with COVID-19, enrolled during active disease. Sequenced: peripheral blood. This chain uses TRBV4-3 with TRBJ2-7; D perhaps matches TRBD2 (6 bases). This CDR3 reads CASSPSWGDYEQYF. In nucleotides, the CDR3 is TGCGCCAGCAGCCCCTCGTGGGGGGATTACGAGCAGTACTTC.